This T cell receptor (beta chain) stems from a study of T cell repertoires in cytomegalovirus infection. Study information: Recently identified HLA-C-restricted CMV epitopes and well-studied HLA-B-restricted CMV epitopes were used by the study. Indications came from public TCR beta signatures; they pointed to CMV infection and to a matching HLA type.

Study observations and caveats: Of the TCR beta families, the public ones yielded a cumulative frequency that identified carriers of CMV plus the relevant HLA. HLA-C-restricted CMV-specific TCR beta clonotypes were dominant in the ex vivo response.

TCRdb re-derived calls from the reads in MiXCR, one entry per CDR3 protein. The sample lists around 900,000 distinct CDR3 sequences, roughly 31% occurring once. Germline CDR1 reads SGHTA; CDR2 reads FQGTGA. The CDR3 sequence is 14 residues long. As regards this clonotype: Its specificity is not known. A junction boundary mismatches the germline segment, possibly from a read error.

The receptor comes from a human donor in good health (CMV status not recorded). Some clones in this sample may be carry-over from other donors' samples. The specimen was cultured CD8+ T cells from PBMCs, collected from culture after CMV antigen stimulation. This sequence joins TRBV7-3 and TRBJ2-7; 7 bases align to TRBD1. CDR3 nucleotide sequence: TGTGCCAGCAGCCTCAGGGGGATCCCCTACGAGCAGTACTTT. Protein product: CASSLRGIPYEQYF.